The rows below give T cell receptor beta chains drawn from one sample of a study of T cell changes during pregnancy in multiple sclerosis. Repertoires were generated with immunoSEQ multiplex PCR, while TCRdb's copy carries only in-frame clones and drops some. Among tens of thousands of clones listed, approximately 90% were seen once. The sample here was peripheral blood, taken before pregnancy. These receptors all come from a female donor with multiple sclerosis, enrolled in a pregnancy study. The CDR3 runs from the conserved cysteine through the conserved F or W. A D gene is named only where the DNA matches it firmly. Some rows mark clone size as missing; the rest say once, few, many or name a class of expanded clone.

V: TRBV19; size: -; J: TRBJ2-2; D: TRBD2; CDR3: CATLSPSGRAPGELFF; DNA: TGTGCCACTTTATCCCCTAGCGGGAGGGCCCCCGGGGAGCTGTTTTTT
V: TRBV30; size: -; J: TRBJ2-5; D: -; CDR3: CAWEGEETQYF; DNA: TGTGCCTGGGAGGGAGAGGAGACCCAGTACTTC
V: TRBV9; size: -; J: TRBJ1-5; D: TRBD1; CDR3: CASSTGQGNQPQHF; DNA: TGTGCCAGCAGCACGGGACAGGGCAATCAGCCCCAGCATTTT
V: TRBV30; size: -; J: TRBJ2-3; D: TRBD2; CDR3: CAWSVGGDTQYF; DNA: TGTGCCTGGAGTGTGGGGGGGGATACGCAGTATTTT
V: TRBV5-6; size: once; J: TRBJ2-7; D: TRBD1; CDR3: CASSLDPDRIYEQYF; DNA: TGTGCCAGCAGCTTGGATCCGGACAGGATTTACGAGCAGTACTTC
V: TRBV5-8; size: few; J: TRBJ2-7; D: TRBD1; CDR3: CASSSRQGPSYEQYF; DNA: TGTGCCAGCAGCTCTCGACAGGGACCGTCGTACGAGCAGTACTTC
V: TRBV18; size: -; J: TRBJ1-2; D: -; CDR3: CASSPPAGRFEGYTF; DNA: TGTGCCAGCTCACCACCGGCGGGCAGATTCGAAGGCTACACCTTC
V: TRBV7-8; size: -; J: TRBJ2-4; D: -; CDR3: CASSLEGNAKNIQYF; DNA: TGTGCCAGCAGCTTAGAGGGGAACGCCAAAAACATTCAGTACTTC
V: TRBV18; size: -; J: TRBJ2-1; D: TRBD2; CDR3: CASSPTSGRSSYNEQFF; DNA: TGTGCCAGCTCACCTACTAGCGGAAGGAGCTCCTACAATGAGCAGTTCTTC
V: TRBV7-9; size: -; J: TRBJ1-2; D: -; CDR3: CASSRPEQGALLGYTF; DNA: TGTGCCAGCAGCCGCCCCGAACAGGGCGCTCTTTTGGGCTACACCTTC
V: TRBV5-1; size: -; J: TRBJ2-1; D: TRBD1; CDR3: CASSLSATGGNEQFF; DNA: TGCGCCAGCAGCTTGTCAGCGACAGGGGGAAATGAGCAGTTCTTC
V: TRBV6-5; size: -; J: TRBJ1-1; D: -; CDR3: CASSRPGDVNTEAFF; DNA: TGTGCCAGCAGTCGCCCAGGGGACGTGAACACTGAAGCTTTCTTT
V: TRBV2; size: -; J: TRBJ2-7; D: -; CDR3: CATRQASSSYEQYF; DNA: TGTGCCACTCGACAGGCTTCGAGCTCCTACGAGCAGTACTTC
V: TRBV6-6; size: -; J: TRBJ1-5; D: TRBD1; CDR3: CASRSTGGSNQPQHF; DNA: TGTGCCAGCAGGTCTACAGGGGGGAGCAATCAGCCCCAGCATTTT
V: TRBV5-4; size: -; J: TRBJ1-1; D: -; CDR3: CASSLQGLGDTEAFF; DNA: TGTGCCAGCAGCTTGCAGGGGTTGGGTGACACTGAAGCTTTCTTT
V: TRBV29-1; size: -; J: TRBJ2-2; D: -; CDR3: CSVECLRQENTGELFF; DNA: TGCAGCGTTGAGTGTTTAAGACAGGAAAACACCGGGGAGCTGTTTTTT
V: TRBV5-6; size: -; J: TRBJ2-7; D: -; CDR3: CASSGLPLVNEQYF; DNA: TGTGCCAGCAGCGGACTACCGCTAGTAAACGAGCAGTACTTC
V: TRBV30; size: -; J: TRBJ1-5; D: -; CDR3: CAWSRRNQPQHF; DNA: TGTGCCTGGAGTAGGAGGAATCAGCCCCAGCATTTT
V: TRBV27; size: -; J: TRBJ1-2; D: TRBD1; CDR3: CASNSAQGDYGYTF; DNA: TGTGCCAGCAACAGTGCTCAGGGGGACTATGGCTACACCTTC
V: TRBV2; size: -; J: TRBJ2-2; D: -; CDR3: CAGGQGRTGELFF; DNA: TGTGCCGGGGGCCAGGGGCGCACCGGGGAGCTGTTTTTT
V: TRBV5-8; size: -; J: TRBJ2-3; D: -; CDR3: CASSYPSRRGADTQYF; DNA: TGTGCCAGCAGCTACCCCTCTAGGAGGGGCGCAGATACGCAGTATTTT
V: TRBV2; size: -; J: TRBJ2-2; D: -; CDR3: CASSETLNTGELFF; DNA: TGTGCCAGCAGCGAGACACTGAACACCGGGGAGCTGTTTTTT
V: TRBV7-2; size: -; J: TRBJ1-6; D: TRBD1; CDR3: CASSLVNTGQTNSPLHF; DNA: TGTGCCAGCAGCTTAGTTAATACGGGACAGACTAATTCACCCCTCCACTTT
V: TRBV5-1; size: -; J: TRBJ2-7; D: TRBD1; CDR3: CASSRMTTGNSYEQYF; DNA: TGCGCCAGCAGCCGGATGACGACAGGGAACTCCTACGAGCAGTACTTC
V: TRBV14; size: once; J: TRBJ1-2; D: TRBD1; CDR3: CASSPLGQGYGYTF; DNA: TGTGCCAGCAGCCCCTTAGGACAGGGCTATGGCTACACCTTC
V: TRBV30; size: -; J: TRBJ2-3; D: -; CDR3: CAWSPYLRNKYTDTQYF; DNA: TGTGCCTGGAGTCCATACCTCAGGAATAAATACACAGATACGCAGTATTTT
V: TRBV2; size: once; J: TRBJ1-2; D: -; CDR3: CASSGDSHYGYTF; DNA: TGTGCCAGCAGTGGAGACAGCCACTATGGCTACACCTTC
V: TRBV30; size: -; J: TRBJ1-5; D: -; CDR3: CAWSVQGKGNQPQHF; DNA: TGTGCCTGGAGTGTACAGGGTAAGGGCAATCAGCCCCAGCATTTT
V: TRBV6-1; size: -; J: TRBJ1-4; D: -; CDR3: CASIRQNGEKLFF; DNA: TGTGCCAGCATTAGACAGAATGGGGAAAAACTGTTTTTT
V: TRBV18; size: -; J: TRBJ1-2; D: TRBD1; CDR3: CASSLQTGEGYTF; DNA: TGTGCCAGCTCGCTACAGACAGGGGAAGGCTACACCTTC
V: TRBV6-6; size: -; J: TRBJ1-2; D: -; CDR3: CASSDHRSGFWGYTF; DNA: TGTGCCAGCAGCGACCACCGATCAGGGTTTTGGGGCTACACCTTC
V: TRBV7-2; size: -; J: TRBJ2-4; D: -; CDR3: CASSLAGLQNIQYF; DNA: TGTGCCAGCAGCTTAGCTGGGCTCCAAAACATTCAGTACTTC
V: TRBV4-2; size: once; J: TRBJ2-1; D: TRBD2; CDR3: CASSYPGLGNEQFF; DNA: TGTGCCAGCAGCTATCCGGGACTAGGGAATGAGCAGTTCTTC
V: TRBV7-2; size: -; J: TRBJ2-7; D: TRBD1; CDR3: CASSLDVGQPYEQYF; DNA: TGTGCCAGCAGCTTAGACGTGGGACAGCCTTACGAGCAGTACTTC
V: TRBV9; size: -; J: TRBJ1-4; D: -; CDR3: CASSGREEKLFF; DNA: TGTGCCAGCAGCGGCCGGGAGGAAAAACTGTTTTTT